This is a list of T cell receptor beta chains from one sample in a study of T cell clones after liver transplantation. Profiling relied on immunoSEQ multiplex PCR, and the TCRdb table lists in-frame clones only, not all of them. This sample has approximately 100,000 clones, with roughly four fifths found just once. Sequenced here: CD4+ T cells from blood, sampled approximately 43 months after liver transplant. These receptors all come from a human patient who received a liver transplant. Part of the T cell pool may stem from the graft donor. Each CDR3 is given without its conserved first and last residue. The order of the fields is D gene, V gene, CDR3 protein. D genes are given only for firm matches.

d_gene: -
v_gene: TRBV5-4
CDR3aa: ASSLQERSTIY

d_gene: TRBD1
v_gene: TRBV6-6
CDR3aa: ASSYRDRGRNEQF

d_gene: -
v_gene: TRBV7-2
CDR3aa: ASSSRTVRPGELF

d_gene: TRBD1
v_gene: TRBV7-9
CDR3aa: ASGPGQGTYEQY

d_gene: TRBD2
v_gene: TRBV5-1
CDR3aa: ASSREGGDEQY

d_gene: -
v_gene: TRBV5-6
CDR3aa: ASRRIAVVQETQY

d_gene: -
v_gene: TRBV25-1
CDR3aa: ASRVNDGGETQY

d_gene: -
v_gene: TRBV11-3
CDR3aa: ASSLARADEQF

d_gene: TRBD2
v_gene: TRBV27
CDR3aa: ASSSLAGGKETQY

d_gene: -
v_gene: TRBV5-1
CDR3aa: ASSPKVRGSNAEAF

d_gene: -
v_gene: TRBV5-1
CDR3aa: ASSQHGPLLYEQY

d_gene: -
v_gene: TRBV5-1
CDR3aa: ASSLANGNTEAF

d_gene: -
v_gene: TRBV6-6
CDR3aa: ASTIQGNNSPLH

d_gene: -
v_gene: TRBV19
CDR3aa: ASSIGDNREPQH

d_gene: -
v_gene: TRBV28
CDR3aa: ASSPGAGNSPLH

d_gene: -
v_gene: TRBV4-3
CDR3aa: ASSQMRGRNQPQH

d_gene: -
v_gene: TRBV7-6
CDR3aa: ASSLEGNNEKLF

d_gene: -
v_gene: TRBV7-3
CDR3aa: ASSLNGGLLDTQY

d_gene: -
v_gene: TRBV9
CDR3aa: ASSVGPLNTGELF

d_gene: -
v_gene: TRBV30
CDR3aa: ACTLQSGVGGTEAF

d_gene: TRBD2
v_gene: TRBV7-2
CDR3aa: ASSLSGIGADTQY

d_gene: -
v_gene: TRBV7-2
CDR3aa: ASSPETVVNSPLH

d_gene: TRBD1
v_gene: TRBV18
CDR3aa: ASSPPRDRGSDSPLH

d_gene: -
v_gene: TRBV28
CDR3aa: GARANYGYT

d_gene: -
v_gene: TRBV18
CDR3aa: ASSQGSYEQY

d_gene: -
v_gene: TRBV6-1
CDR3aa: ASSAHRADQDNEQF

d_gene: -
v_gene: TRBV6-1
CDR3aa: ASRVGELAYEQY

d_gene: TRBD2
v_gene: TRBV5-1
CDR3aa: ASSHPTSGGAYEQY

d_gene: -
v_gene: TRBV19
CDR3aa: ASSRIDNEQF

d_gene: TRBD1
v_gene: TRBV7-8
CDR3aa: ASSETGLPYGYT

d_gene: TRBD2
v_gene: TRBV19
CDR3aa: ASSTILAGGYDEQF

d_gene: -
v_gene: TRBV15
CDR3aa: ATEVLRAEAF

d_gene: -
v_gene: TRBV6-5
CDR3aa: ASSYSELRGTEAF

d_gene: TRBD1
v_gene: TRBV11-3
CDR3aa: ASSPRTPLQGTGELF

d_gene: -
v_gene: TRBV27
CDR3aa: ASSFGQFLEQY

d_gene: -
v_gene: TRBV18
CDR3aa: ASSPQGGETQY

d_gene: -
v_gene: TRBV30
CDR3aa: AWSATDFGYEQY

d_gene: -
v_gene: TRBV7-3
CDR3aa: ASSDRLGEQF

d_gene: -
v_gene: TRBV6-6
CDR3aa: ASSRGKYGYT

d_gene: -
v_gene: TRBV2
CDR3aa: ASGRGASYNEQF

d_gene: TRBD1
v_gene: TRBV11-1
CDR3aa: ASSLATGQGSSPLH

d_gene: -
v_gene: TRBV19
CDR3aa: ASLFREGQPQH

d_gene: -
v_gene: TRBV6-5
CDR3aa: ASSNGDNEAF

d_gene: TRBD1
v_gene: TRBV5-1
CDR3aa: ASSLAGTDYQPQH

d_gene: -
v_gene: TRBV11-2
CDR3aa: ASTLTGELF

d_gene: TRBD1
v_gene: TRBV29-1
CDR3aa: SARDRRPPEAF

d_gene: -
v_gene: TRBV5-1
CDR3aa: ASSLVPGTYEQY

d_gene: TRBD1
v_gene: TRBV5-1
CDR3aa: ASRVDRGWDSNQPQH

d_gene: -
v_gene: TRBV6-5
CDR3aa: ASTPRQVSYTEAF

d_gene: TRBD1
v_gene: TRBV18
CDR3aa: ASSRTGVDQPQH

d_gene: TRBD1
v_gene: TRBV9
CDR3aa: ASSVTGTGEETQY

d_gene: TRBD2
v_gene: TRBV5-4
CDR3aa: ASSDGTSGGVAKNIQY

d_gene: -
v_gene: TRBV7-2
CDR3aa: ASSSGLTNTGELF

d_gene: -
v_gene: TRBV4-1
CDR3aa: ASSLDGGDYKNIQY

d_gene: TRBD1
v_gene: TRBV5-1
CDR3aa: ASSTTGSTTYEQY

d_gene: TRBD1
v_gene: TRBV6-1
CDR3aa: ASSQSGQGAYEQY

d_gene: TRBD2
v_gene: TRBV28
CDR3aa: ASVNGGGITGELF

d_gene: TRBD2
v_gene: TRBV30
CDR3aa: AWSRGDLYEQY

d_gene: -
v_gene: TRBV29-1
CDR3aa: SVADSAYEQY